Below are 16 T cell receptor beta chains sequenced from a single sample in a study of blood T cell repertoires in COVID-19. Assay: immunoSEQ multiplex PCR; the TCRdb copy retains only in-frame clones and omits some. Found here are about 310,000 clones, over 75% of them singletons; the top ten hold 1%. The sample comprised peripheral blood. Every receptor here comes from a man between 50 and 59 years old with active or convalescent COVID-19.

The chain joins TRBV10-3 to TRBJ2-5; 8 positions agree with TRBD1. The CDR3 runs to 13 residues. The germline gives CDR1 ENHRY, CDR2 SYGVKD. With V trimmed by 10 bases and J by 5 bases, 9 bases remained unmatched. The CDR3 region has the DNA TGTGCCACAGGGGTAGACAGGGGTGAGACCCAGTACTTC. This codes for CATGVDRGETQYF.

The rearrangement links TRBV6-4 to TRBJ2-7; 7 bases are a match to TRBD1. Trimming cost V 6 bases and J 2 bases; bases outside gene matches: 10. The CDR3 sequence is 15 residues long. Germline CDR1 and CDR2: MRHNA and SNTAGT. The CDR3 DNA follows: TGTGCCAGCAGGGTTAGATCAGGGGGACCCTACGAGCAGTACTTC. Amino acid sequence: CASRVRSGGPYEQYF.

The gene calls are TRBV6-5 and TRBJ1-6, with D possibly being TRBD1 (5 bases). The CDR3 contains 14 residues. The germline V and J ends were trimmed by 6 bases and 7 bases, with 13 bases remaining between them. Germline V gives CDR1 MNHEY, CDR2 SVGAGI. The CDR3 reads CASSRGTGNSPLHF. CDR3 nucleotide sequence: TGTGCCAGCAGCCGGGGGACGGGGAATTCACCCCTCCACTTT.

This rearrangement joins TRBV24-1 to TRBJ1-1; 7 bases map to TRBD1. Germline V gives CDR1 KGHDR, CDR2 SFDVKD. The V gene end was trimmed by 3 bases and the J gene end by 2 bases; junction bases not matched to a gene: 8. The CDR3 length is 16 residues. The CDR3 nucleotides are TGTGCCACCAGTGATGCCCGACAGGGAGCTAACACTGAAGCTTTCTTT. Its translation: CATSDARQGANTEAFF.

This chain links TRBV6-5 with TRBJ1-3, with 7 bases that match TRBD1. V lost 5 bases, J lost 4 bases, and 8 bases stayed unmatched. Germline V gene data show CDR1 as MNHEY and CDR2 as SVGAGI. There are 15 residues in the CDR3. Here the CDR3 DNA reads TGTGCCAGCAGTCTCACAGGGGCGGGCGGAAACACCATATATTTT. Protein product: CASSLTGAGGNTIYF.

The rearrangement links TRBV10-3 to TRBJ1-4; D not resolved. Trimming removed 0 bases from V and 0 bases from J, with 11 bases in between. The germline V gene has CDR1 ENHRY and CDR2 SYGVKD. This CDR3 spans 17 amino acids. The CDR3 DNA reads as TGTGCCATCAGTGAGTCGAAAGGGAGGTCAACTAATGAAAAACTGTTTTTT. Translated, it gives CAISESKGRSTNEKLFF.

The chain recombines TRBV7-9 with TRBJ1-5; a possible D gene is TRBD1 (5 bases). The V end lost 8 bases, the J end lost 7 bases, and 12 bases lay between the germline ends. The germline gives CDR1 SEHNR, CDR2 FQNEAQ (reference sequence). This CDR3 region has 12 residues. As DNA, the CDR3 is TGTGCCAGCGGAAGGGGAACCCAGCCCCAGCATTTT. Translating gives CASGRGTQPQHF.

The genes are TRBV2 and TRBJ2-5; tentatively, D is TRBD1 (5 bases). V gave up 7 bases and J gave up 9 bases, with 12 bases separating them. This CDR3 region has 11 residues. Germline values: CDR1 SNHLY, CDR2 FYNNEI. The CDR3 DNA follows: TGTGCCAGCATCGTGGACACGGCCCAGTACTTC. Translated: CASIVDTAQYF.

This clone was observed a few times. V is TRBV7-8 and J is TRBJ1-5; D uncertain. Germline V gives CDR1 SGHVS, CDR2 FQNEAQ. This CDR3 has 14 amino acids. V was shortened by 4 bases and J by 4 bases, with 11 bases between the two germline ends. The CDR3 nucleotides read TGTGCCAGCAGCTCCTATAAACGGAATCAGCCCCAGCATTTT. Protein: CASSSYKRNQPQHF.

This chain connects TRBV19 to TRBJ1-3; 7 positions agree with TRBD1. V trimming: 5 bases; J trimming: 1 base; junction bases outside the gene matches: 2. This CDR3 spans 14 amino acids. Germline V lookup: CDR1 LNHDA, CDR2 SQIVND (reference sequence). For the CDR3, the DNA is TGTGCCAGTAGTTCCAGGGGGTCTGGAAACACCATATATTTT. It translates to CASSSRGSGNTIYF.

This clone has only one observation. This sequence joins TRBV6-6 and TRBJ1-2, with TRBD1 matching over 9 bases. The CDR3 is 12 residues long. The V segment lost 5 bases and the J segment 12 bases; nucleotides outside the gene matches: 7. Germline V gives CDR1 MNHNY, CDR2 SVGAGI (reference sequence). CDR3 region: CASSQIRTGDTF. In DNA, the CDR3 is TGTGCCAGCAGTCAGATACGGACAGGGGACACCTTC.

This chain joins TRBV2 and TRBJ1-6, with 12 nucleotides matching TRBD1. There are 15 residues in the CDR3. V shed 4 bases and J 10 bases; nucleotides not matched to a gene: 5. Germline CDR1 is SNHLY and CDR2 is FYNNEI. CDR3 loop: CASSATGTGGSPLHF. The CDR3, as DNA: TGTGCCAGCAGTGCTACCGGGACAGGGGGCTCACCCCTCCACTTT.

J is TRBJ1-2 and V is TRBV30; tentatively, D is TRBD1 (6 bases). Germline assignment: CDR1 GTSNPN and CDR2 SVGIG (reference sequence). Between the trimmed V and J ends, which lost 3 bases and 5 bases, there was a span of 13 bases. There are 13 residues in the CDR3. The CDR3 coding sequence is TGTGCCTGGAGGGAAGGACAGACGTATGGCTACACCTTC. Translated: CAWREGQTYGYTF.

The V and J genes are TRBV7-9 and TRBJ2-5; D is ambiguous. V lost 2 bases and J 5 bases, leaving 12 bases between the germline ends. Germline V CDR1 and CDR2: SEHNR, FQNEAQ (reference sequence). The CDR3 consists of 14 residues. CDR3 protein: CASSLMEISETQYF. Here the CDR3 DNA reads TGTGCCAGCAGCTTAATGGAGATTTCGGAGACCCAGTACTTC.

A remark on this clone: Different DNA sequences within this sample yield the same CDR3. The genes are TRBV19 and TRBJ1-1; no reliable D call. This CDR3 is built from 13 residues. CDR1 is LNHDA and CDR2 is SQIVND in the germline V gene (reference sequence). Between the trimmed V and J ends, which lost 3 bases and 0 bases, there was a span of 5 bases. CDR3 sequence reads: CASSITVNTEAFF. In nucleotides, the CDR3 is TGTGCCAGTAGTATTACGGTGAACACTGAAGCTTTCTTT.

The rearrangement uses TRBV6-5 and TRBJ2-4, with 9 bases that match TRBD1. This CDR3 is 14 amino acids long. J gave up 8 bases and V 6 bases, and 8 bases lay outside the gene matches. The germline CDR1 and CDR2 sequences are MNHEY and SVGAGI. CDR3: CASSRRGQGYIQYF. For the CDR3, the DNA is TGTGCCAGCAGCCGCCGGGGACAGGGATACATTCAGTACTTC.